This T cell receptor beta chain was retrieved from a study of chemoradiotherapy in HPV16-positive cancers. The table came from immunoSEQ multiplex PCR; TCRdb's copy has only in-frame clones and leaves some out. The data hold under 70,000 clones, with 90% observed a single time. The CDR3 is made up of 14 amino acids. The V end lost 3 bases, the J end lost 4 bases, and 11 bases lay between the germline ends. Germline CDR1 SGDLS, CDR2 YYNGEE. The specimen was blood, collected from a patient who underwent chemoradiotherapy. The chain couples TRBV9 to TRBJ1-3; D is ambiguous. The clonotype comes from a human donor with HPV-associated anogenital cancer. For the CDR3, the DNA is TGTGCCAGCAGCGGCCGAACAAACGGAAACACCATATATTTT. This translates into CASSGRTNGNTIYF.